This record covers a single T cell receptor (beta chain). Between the trimmed V and J ends, which lost 3 bases and 6 bases, there was a span of 6 bases. The germline gives CDR1 MDHEN, CDR2 SYDVKM. This CDR3 region has 11 residues. Everyone who took part was about 18 to 90 years old, and they came from about 25 US areas. The source of the sample is a study of blood T cell repertoires in COVID-19. Study details: Sites in the United States, Italy and Spain provided acute and convalescent COVID-19 samples. The cDNA or gDNA used as material had been derived from T cells, B-cell-depleted T cells, or PBMCs.

Sequenced by immunoSEQ multiplex PCR; TCRdb stores in-frame clones only, minus some. The table lists roughly 220,000 clones, more than 80% of them singletons, with under 4% in the top ten. The sample comprised PBMCs or T cells enriched from blood (not recorded which). The TCR comes from a young woman in a cohort exposed to, infected with or recovered from COVID-19 (not recorded which). The chain is built from TRBV28 and TRBJ2-7; D is uncertain. The CDR3 protein is CASSFSGEQYF. In DNA form, the CDR3 reads TGTGCCAGCAGTTTTAGTGGCGAGCAGTACTTC.